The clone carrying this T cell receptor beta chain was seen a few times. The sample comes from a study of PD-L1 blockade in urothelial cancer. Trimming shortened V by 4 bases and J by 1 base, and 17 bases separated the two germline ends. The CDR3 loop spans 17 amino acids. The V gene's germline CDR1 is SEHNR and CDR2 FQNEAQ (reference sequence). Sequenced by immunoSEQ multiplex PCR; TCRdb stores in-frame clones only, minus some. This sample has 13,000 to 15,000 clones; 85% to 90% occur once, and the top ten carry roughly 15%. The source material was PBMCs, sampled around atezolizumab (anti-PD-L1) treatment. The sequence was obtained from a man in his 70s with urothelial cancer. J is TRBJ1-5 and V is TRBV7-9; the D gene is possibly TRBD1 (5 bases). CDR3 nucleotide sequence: TGTGCCAGCAGCTCCCCAAGCGGGGGTCTCAGCAATCAGCCCCAGCATTTT. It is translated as CASSSPSGGLSNQPQHF.